This record concerns one T cell receptor beta chain sequence. Mismatch with germline at one junction end may stem from a read error. This CDR3 is built from 15 residues. CDR1 and CDR2 from the germline V gene are SEHNR and FQNEAQ (reference sequence). These data belong to a study of cytomegalovirus exposure and HLA in healthy donors. Use of 60 Vbeta and 13 Jbeta primers characterized the PCR. The table came from immunoSEQ multiplex PCR; TCRdb's copy has only in-frame clones and leaves some out. In the table there are a few hundred thousand clones, approximately 81% of which are singletons. The chain couples TRBV7-9 to TRBJ1-5; TRBD1 might be the D (5 bases). The receptor was derived from a man aged 25-40 years in good health and CMV-seronegative. What was sequenced was PBMCs. The chain's CDR3 is CSSSLAGQTNQPQHF. The CDR3 region has the DNA TGTTCCAGCAGCTTAGCGGGGCAGACCAATCAGCCCCAGCATTTT. Variable domain in full (rest from reference TRBV7-9 and TRBJ1-5): DTGVSQNPRHKITKRGQNVTFRCDPISEHNRLYWYRQTLGQGPEFLTYFQNEAQLEKSRLLSDRFSAERPKGSFSTLEIQRTEQGDSAMYLCSSSLAGQTNQPQHFGDGTRLSIL.